The following is a TCR beta chain sequence with its context. The target antigen is unknown. The data originate from a study of vaccination effects on CD4 cells after COVID-19. V lost 0 bases, J lost 5 bases, and 8 bases stayed unmatched. Germline CDR1 is LGHDT and CDR2 is YNNKEL (reference sequence). This CDR3 contains 18 residues. Measured with immunoSEQ multiplex PCR; TCRdb has only the in-frame clones, and not every one. The table has around 60,000 clones, approximately 76% seen once; the top ten hold approximately 2.6%. After expansion with viral peptide pools in the ViraFEST assay, antigen-specific CD4+ T cells were sequenced. Subsequent to roughly 9 days of culture, CD4+ T cells were isolated. Nucleocapsid antibody tests were negative, and the vaccine recipients had no prior SARS-CoV-2 infection.

The sequencing used CD4+ T cells from PBMCs cultured with HCoV-NL63 spike peptides, collected before COVID-19 vaccination. The clonotype was recovered from a human donor who received a COVID-19 vaccine. The V gene is TRBV3-1 (or the pseudogene TRBV3-2), the J gene TRBJ2-2, with TRBD2 matching over 11 bases. CDR3 in amino acids: CASSQDSGGGSLTGELFF. The CDR3 region has the DNA TGTGCCAGCAGCCAAGATAGCGGGGGGGGTTCCTTAACCGGGGAGCTGTTTTTT.